The sample holds one count of the clone carrying this TCR beta chain. Antigen: not known. The donors were in the 120-subject validation cohort, distinct from the 666-subject first cohort. The data stem from a study of cytomegalovirus exposure and HLA in healthy donors. In the study overall: A subsequent analysis reported that the 120 or so validation repertoires were produced on the same platform that had also been used for the 666 first-cohort repertoires. The study, taken as a whole, reports: Cytomegalovirus status was reportedly diagnosed by the classifier with high specificity and sensitivity. Listed as cytomegalovirus-associated were roughly 180 TCR beta chains.

This CDR3 region has 13 residues. Looked up from germline, CDR1 is LNHDA and CDR2 is SQIVND (reference sequence). Repertoires were generated with immunoSEQ multiplex PCR, while TCRdb's copy carries only in-frame clones and drops some. The sample has about 150,000 clones; 75% to 90% are singletons. Sequences were obtained from PBMCs. V and J are TRBV19 and TRBJ2-2; TRBD2 might be the D (6 bases). This clonotype was obtained from a woman between 18 and 29 years old in good health and CMV-seropositive. The CDR3 here is CAAGQGVAGELFF. The CDR3 DNA follows: TGTGCTGCGGGGCAGGGAGTGGCCGGGGAGCTGTTTTTT.